The present TCR beta chain was sequenced within a study of blood T cell repertoires in COVID-19 (dated by TCRdb to 2019 to 2021). As for the study more broadly: Collaborator samples came from the United States, Italy and Spain and covered acute and convalescent phases of COVID-19. A freely available public database, intended as a resource for researchers studying the immune response to SARS-CoV-2, is where the repertoires were released. The prospective study material was composed of cDNA or gDNA derived from T cells, B-cell-depleted T cells, or PBMCs. The dataset comprised deeply sampled blood TCRbeta repertoires from subjects exposed to, actively infected with, or recovered from COVID-19. The sample metadata nearly always contained a de-identified subject ID, COVID-19 status, age in years and sex. Samples were obtained from the ongoing ImmuneRACE study (first 160 participants) and from 1,254 subjects provided by 6 global collaborators. Where HLA class I and class II types were available, the types were taken from metadata supplied by the sample provider, not from assay-based typing. Study-wide conclusions, independent of this receptor: The amount of clinical and demographic metadata varied by source and participant and was provided uncurated.

Via the germline V gene, CDR1 is SGHTA and CDR2 FQGNSA. Taken from cysteine to phenylalanine, the CDR3 has 15 residues. The DNA shown is the 45-base CDR3, in frame from base 1. Compared with germline, V lacks 0 bases and J lacks 1 base; bases without a gene match: 3. Comments on this clone: The clone's antigen remains unknown. There are no base qualities to consult, and no much larger clone falls within one base. Distinct nucleotide sequences in the sample also encode this CDR3.

Enrolling through a virtual design, the prospective study's participants ranged in age from roughly 18 to 95 years and lived across some 22 United States geographic areas. Cohort assignment in the prospective study relied on participant-reported clinical history from a screening survey and a study questionnaire. In the prospective study, whole blood, serum and a nasopharyngeal or oropharyngeal swab were collected from each participant by mobile phlebotomists. Over a roughly 2-month period, participants in the prospective study had the option of providing additional blood draws and questionnaires. Prospective study blood samples were shipped either frozen or at room temperature before DNA extraction. TCRbeta CDR3 regions were amplified from genomic DNA using the immunoSEQ Assay, a bias-controlled multiplex PCR. Processing in the source paper ran as follows. Within the assay, amplification of reference gene primers was used to estimate how many nucleated cells each sample contained. Sequence reads were collapsed and filtered to measure the absolute abundance of every unique TCRbeta CDR3 rearrangement. Productive Simpson clonality was computed per sample as the square root of Simpson's diversity index over productive rearrangements. TCRdb provides this immuneACCESS table in a form limited to in-frame rearrangements. Some clones are lacking; in checked studies, under half of them reflect an unresolved V gene, and why the rest are absent is not known. From that table come the V and J calls and clone size; the DNA was used to work out D and trimming. The sample table contains 250,000 to 300,000 clones; only one count was recorded for about 90% of them. 1% to 1.5% of the sample lies in the top ten.

The sequence derives from a human donor in a cohort exposed to, infected with or recovered from COVID-19 (not recorded which). The donor label of this sample is uncertain. Sequencing was carried out using PBMCs or T cells enriched from blood (not recorded which). The chain employs TRBV7-2 and TRBJ2-7; TRBD2 matches 7 bases in the middle. The DNA sequence is given as TGTGCCAGCAGCTTAGCGGTGGGGGGGTCCTACGAGCAGTACTTC. This codes for CASSLAVGGSYEQYF.